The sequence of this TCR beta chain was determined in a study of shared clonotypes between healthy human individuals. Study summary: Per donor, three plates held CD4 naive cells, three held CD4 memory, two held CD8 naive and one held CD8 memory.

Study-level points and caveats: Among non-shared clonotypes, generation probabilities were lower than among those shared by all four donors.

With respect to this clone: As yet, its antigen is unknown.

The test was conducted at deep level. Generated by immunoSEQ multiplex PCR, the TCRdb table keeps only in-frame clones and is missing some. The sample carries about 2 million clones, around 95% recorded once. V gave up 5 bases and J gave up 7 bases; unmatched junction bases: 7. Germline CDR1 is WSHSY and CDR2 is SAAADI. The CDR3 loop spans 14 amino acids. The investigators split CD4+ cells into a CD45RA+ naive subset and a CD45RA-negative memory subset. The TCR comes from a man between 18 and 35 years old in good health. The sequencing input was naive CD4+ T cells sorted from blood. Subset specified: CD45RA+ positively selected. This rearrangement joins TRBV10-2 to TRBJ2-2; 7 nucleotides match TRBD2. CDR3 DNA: TGCGCCAGCAGTATGAACTTAGCGGGCGGGGAGCTGTTTTTT. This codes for CASSMNLAGGELFF.